Listed below are T cell receptor beta chains from one sample, sequenced in a study of blood T cell repertoires in COVID-19. Clones were read by immunoSEQ multiplex PCR, and TCRdb kept only the in-frame ones, dropping some. Of about 200,000 clones listed, approximately 91% were seen once; the top ten hold under 2%. The sequenced material came from peripheral blood. All receptors come from a man aged 18-30 years with active or convalescent COVID-19. Each CDR3 is given with its conserved first and last residue. A D gene is named only where the DNA matches it firmly.

J gene,V gene,D gene,CDR3 protein
TRBJ1-3,TRBV5-1,TRBD1,CASSRRQGPSGNTIYF
TRBJ1-5,TRBV6-5,.,CASSYVGVGQPQHF
TRBJ1-6,TRBV6-1,.,CASSDRRVLNSPLHF
TRBJ1-5,TRBV15,.,CATSRDGLKKPQHF
TRBJ1-4,TRBV30,.,CACTEQTNEKLFF
TRBJ1-2,TRBV11-2,TRBD1,CASSLLAGGHYGYTF
TRBJ2-1,TRBV3-1/TRBV3-2,TRBD2,CASSQYFSGGAENEQFF
TRBJ2-2,TRBV11-2,.,CASSAAGEPGELFF
TRBJ1-2,TRBV2,TRBD1,CASSPFRQGGNGYTF
TRBJ1-5,TRBV2,.,CASSDRTVYQPQHF
TRBJ1-6,TRBV5-1,.,CASSLEVRQPNSPLHF
TRBJ2-3,TRBV4-2,TRBD2,CASSQGTSGIYTDTQYF
TRBJ1-6,TRBV3-1/TRBV3-2,TRBD1,CASSPGTGTSPLHF
TRBJ2-5,TRBV5-5,TRBD1,CASSWGQGHSETQYF
TRBJ2-1,TRBV3-1/TRBV3-2,TRBD2,CASRGAGGHFDEQFF
TRBJ1-2,TRBV6-5,TRBD1,CASSYSGQGARGYTF
TRBJ1-1,TRBV10-3,.,CAISVREGTEAFF
TRBJ2-7,TRBV10-3,TRBD2,CAIKASGGYEQYF
TRBJ2-2,TRBV29-1,.,CSVYRASANTGELFF
TRBJ1-5,TRBV21-1,.,CASSKAQGTGHNQPQHF
TRBJ2-3,TRBV4-2,TRBD2,CASSPGLAGGSTAADTQYF
TRBJ2-3,TRBV24-1,TRBD2,CATSDFGGGEADTQYF
TRBJ1-2,TRBV27,.,CASSKGGKVYGYTF
TRBJ2-7,TRBV7-2,TRBD2,CASSPDPIITGGGYEQYF
TRBJ1-6,TRBV6-1,.,CASSEALDGNSPLHF
TRBJ1-4,TRBV12-3/TRBV12-4,TRBD1,CASRTGGAGKLFF
TRBJ1-1,TRBV5-5,.,CASSSVGGGRLNTEAFF
TRBJ2-7,TRBV11-2,.,CASSSRDTTYEQYF
TRBJ1-6,TRBV6-5,.,CASSYSPPVDSPLHF
TRBJ1-5,TRBV30,.,CAWSKGSNQPQHF
TRBJ2-3,TRBV11-2,TRBD1,CASSLQQGGWTDTQYF
TRBJ1-1,TRBV2,.,CASSQTSNTEAFF
TRBJ2-1,TRBV18,TRBD2,CASSSSGGYNEQFF
TRBJ2-3,TRBV7-9,TRBD2,CASSLVSLLAGMEDTQYF
TRBJ1-3,TRBV7-9,TRBD1,CASSFTGVPGNTIYF
TRBJ1-3,TRBV30,TRBD1,CAWRSLGQGHGNTIYF
TRBJ1-5,TRBV6-1,.,CASSENEEGNQPQHF
TRBJ2-7,TRBV7-6,TRBD1,CASSLGQGIWYEQYF
TRBJ1-4,TRBV7-6,.,CASSQGGGTNEKLFF
TRBJ2-1,TRBV7-3,TRBD2,CASSLLSGRGNEQFF
TRBJ2-5,TRBV14,TRBD1,CASRRTGGETQYF
TRBJ1-2,TRBV10-3,.,CAISETSAGAGYTF
TRBJ1-2,TRBV9,TRBD1,CASRGAGTVGYGYTF